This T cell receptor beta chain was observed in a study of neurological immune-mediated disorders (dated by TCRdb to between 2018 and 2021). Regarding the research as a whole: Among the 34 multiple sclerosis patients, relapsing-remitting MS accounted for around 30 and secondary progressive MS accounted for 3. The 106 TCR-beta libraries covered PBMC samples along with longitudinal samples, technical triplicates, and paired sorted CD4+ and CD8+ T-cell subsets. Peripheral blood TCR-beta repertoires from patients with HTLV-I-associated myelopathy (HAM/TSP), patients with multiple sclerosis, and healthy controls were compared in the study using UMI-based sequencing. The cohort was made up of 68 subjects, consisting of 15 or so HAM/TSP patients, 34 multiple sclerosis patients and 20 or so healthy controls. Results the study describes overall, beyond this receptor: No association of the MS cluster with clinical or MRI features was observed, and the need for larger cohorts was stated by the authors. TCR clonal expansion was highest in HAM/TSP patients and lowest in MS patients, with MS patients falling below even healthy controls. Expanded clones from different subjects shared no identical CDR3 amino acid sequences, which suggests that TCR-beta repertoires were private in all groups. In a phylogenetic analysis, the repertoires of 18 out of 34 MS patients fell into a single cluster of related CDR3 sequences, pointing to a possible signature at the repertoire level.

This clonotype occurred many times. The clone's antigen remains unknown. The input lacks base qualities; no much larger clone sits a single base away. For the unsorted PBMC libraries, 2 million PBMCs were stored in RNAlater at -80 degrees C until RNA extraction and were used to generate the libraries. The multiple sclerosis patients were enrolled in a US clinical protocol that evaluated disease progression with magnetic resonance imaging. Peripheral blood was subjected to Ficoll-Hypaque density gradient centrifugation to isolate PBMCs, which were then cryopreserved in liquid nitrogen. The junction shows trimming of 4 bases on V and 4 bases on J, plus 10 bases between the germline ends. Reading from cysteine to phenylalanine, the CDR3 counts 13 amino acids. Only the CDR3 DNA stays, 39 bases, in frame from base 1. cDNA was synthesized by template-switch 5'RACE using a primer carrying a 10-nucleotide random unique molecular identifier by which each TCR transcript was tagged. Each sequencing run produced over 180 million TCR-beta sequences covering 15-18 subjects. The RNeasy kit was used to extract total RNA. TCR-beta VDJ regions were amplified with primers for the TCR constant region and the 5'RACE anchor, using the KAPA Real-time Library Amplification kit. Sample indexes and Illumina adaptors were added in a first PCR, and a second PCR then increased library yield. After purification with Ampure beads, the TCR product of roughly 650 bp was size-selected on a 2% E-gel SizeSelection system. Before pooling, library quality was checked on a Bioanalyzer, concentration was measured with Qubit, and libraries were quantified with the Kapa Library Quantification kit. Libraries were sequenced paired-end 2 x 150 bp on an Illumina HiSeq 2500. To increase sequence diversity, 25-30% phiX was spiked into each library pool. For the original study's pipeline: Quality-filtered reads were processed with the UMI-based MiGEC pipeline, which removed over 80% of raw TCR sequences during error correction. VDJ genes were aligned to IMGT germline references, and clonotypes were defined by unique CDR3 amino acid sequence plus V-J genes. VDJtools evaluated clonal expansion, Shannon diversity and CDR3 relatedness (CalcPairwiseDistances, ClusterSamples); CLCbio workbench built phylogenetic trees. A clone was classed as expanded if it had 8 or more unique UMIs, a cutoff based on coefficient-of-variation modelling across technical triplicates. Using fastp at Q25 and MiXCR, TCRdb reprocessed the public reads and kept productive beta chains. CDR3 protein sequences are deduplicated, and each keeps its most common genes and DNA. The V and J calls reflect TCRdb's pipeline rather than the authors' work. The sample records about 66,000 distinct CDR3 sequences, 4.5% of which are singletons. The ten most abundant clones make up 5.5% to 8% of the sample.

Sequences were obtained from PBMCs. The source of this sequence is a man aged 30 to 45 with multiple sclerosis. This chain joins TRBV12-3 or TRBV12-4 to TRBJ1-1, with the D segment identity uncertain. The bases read TGTGCCAGCAGTTCAAGTTCCCGCACTGAAGCTTTCTTT. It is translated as CASSSSSRTEAFF.